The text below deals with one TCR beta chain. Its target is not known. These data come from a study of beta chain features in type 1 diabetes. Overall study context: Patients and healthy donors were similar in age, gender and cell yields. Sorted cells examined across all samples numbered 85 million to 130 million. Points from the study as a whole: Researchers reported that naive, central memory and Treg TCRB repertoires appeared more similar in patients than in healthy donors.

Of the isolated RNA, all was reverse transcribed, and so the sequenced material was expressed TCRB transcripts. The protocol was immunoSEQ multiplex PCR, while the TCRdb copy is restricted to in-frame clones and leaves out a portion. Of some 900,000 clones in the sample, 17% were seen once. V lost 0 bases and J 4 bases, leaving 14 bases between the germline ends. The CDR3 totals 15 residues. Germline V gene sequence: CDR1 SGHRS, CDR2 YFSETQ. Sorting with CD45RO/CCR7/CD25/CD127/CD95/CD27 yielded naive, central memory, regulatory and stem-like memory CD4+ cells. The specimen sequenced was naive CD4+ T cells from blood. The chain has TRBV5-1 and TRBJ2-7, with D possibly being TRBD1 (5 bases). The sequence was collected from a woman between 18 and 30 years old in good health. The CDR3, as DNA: TGCGCCAGCAGCTTGGCACTTCACACAGGTTACGAGCAGTACTTC. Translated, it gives CASSLALHTGYEQYF.